The sequence of this TCR beta chain was determined in a study of OX40 agonist ivuxolimab in advanced cancers. Study-level points and caveats: Partly responding patients at 0.1-3.0 mg/kg showed some of the smallest clonal expansion. The mean number of expanded clones was higher in CD8+ T cells than in CD4+.

The CDR3 has 15 residues. The germline gives CDR1 SGHAT, CDR2 FQNNGV. Trimming removed 0 bases at V and 8 bases at J, with 16 bases between. As to this clone: What it binds is not known.

Sequenced by immunoSEQ multiplex PCR; TCRdb stores in-frame clones only, minus some. The table includes 65,000 to 95,000 clones, approximately 92% detected once. This rearrangement joins TRBV11-2 to TRBJ1-2; perhaps TRBD1 as D (6 bases). The sequence was collected from an adult with an advanced solid tumor such as melanoma, head and neck, liver or kidney cancer. This sample comprised CD4+ or CD8+ T cells sorted from blood, obtained in a trial of the OX40 agonist ivuxolimab. In DNA, the CDR3 is TGTGCCAGCAGCTTAGATGGGGGCCCCACCTTCGGCTACACCTTC. Translation: CASSLDGGPTFGYTF.